The source of this T cell receptor beta chain is a study of T cell clusters in autoimmune cytopenias. Some 38,000 genome equivalents of blood DNA were amplified for TRB. One tube held mixed TRB-A and TRB-B primer pools for touch-down PCR. TCRdb reworked the multiplex PCR reads into one entry per CDR3 protein, no DNA. The table lists 9,900 or so distinct CDR3 sequences. Germline-derived CDR1 and CDR2 are MNHEY and SVGEGT. This CDR3 has 13 residues. Judged by frequency, this clonotype is medium-sized. V usage is TRBV6-2 or TRBV6-3 and J usage is TRBJ2-1; there is no DNA to check the TCRdb D call of TRBD2. What was sequenced was peripheral blood. This sequence originates from a human donor with an autoimmune cytopenia or autoimmune hepatitis (not recorded which). The CDR3 is CASSVAGPSEQFF.